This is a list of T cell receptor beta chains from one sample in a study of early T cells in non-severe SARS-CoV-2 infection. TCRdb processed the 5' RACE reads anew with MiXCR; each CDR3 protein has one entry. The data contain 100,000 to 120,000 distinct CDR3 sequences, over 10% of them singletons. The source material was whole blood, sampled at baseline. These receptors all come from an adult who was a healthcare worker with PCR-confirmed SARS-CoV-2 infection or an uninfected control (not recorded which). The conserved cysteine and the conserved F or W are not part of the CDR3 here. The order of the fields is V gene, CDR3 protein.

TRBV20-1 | SASPRVAKNIQY
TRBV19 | ASSTTGDTNRLL
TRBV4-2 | ASSQYLRLAGGHQETQY
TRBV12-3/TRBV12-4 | ASSSHGELTDTQY
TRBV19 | ASSRQLDQEGYT
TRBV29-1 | SVWTASYNEQF
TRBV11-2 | ASSSTWESGEQY
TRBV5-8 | ASRRAGGETQY
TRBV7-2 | ASSDGLIETQY
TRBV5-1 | ASSLGYREVVLREANTEAF
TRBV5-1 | ASSLSGRVNEQF
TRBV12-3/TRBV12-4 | ASSLAGGGNEQF
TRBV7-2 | ASSLLGATNEKLF
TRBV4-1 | ASSQDLSGGSEQY
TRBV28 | ASTPDRVQPQH
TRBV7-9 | ASTNGQPEAF
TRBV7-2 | ASSLRAVNTEAF